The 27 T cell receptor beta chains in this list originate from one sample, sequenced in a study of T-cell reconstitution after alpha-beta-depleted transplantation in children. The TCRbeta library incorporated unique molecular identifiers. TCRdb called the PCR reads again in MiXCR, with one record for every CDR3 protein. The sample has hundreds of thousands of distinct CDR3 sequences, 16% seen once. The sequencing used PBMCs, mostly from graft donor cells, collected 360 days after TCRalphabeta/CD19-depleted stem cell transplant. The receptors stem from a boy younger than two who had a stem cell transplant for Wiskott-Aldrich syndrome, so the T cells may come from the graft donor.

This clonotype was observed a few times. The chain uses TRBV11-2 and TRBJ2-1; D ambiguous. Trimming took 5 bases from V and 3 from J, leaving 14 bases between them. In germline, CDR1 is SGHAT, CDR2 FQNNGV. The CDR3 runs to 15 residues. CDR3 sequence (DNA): TGTGCCAGCAGCCCTGCACGACCGATCTACAATGAGCAGTTCTTC. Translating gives CASSPARPIYNEQFF.

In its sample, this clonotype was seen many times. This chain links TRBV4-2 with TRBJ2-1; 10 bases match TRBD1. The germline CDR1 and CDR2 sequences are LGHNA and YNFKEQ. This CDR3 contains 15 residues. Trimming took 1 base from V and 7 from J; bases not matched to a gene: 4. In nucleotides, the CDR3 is TGTGCCAGCAGCCAAGTCGACAGGGGGCTAAATGAGCAGTTCTTC. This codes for CASSQVDRGLNEQFF.

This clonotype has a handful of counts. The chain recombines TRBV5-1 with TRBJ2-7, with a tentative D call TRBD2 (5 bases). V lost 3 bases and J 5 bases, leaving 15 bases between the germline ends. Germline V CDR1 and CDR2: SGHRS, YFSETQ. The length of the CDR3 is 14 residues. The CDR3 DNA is TGCGCCAGCAGCTCCCGGGGAGAGGAGCACGAGCAGTACTTC. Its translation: CASSSRGEEHEQYF.

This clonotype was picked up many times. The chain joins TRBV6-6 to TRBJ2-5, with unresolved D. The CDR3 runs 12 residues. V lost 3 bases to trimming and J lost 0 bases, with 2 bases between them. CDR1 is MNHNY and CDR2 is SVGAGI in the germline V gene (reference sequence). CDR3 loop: CASSYYQETQYF. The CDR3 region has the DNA TGTGCCAGCAGTTATTACCAAGAGACCCAGTACTTC.

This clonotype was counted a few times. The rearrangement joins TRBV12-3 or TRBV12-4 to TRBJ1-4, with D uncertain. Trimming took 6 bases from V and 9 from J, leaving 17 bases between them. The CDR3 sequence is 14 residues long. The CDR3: CASRETVLLKKLFF. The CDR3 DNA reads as TGTGCCAGCAGAGAGACGGTCCTTTTGAAAAAACTGTTTTTT.

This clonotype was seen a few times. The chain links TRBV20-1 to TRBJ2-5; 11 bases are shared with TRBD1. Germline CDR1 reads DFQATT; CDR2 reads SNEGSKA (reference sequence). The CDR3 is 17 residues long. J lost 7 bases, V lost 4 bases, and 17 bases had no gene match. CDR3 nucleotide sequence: TGCAGTGCTACCCGGGACAGGGGGTCCAATATCCGTGTGACCCAGTACTTC. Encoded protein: CSATRDRGSNIRVTQYF.

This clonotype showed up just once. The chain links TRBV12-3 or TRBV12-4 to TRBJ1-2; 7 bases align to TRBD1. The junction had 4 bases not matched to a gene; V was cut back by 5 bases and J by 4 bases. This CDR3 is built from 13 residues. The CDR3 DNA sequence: TGTGCCAGCAGTACTCAGGGGGTCTATGGCTACACCTTC. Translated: CASSTQGVYGYTF.

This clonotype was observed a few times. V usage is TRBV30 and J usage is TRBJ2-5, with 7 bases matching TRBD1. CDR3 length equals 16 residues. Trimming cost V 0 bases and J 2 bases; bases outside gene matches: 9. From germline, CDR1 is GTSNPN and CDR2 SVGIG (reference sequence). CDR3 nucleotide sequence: TGTGCCTGGAGTGTAGGGGCAGGGGGTCTACAAGAGACCCAGTACTTC. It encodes CAWSVGAGGLQETQYF.

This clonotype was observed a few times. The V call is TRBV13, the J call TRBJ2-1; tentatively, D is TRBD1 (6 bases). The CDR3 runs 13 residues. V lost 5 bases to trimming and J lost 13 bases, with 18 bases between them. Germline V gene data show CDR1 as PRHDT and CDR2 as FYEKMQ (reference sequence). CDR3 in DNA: TGTGCCAGCAGCGAGGAACACAGGGCAGGCCAGTTCTTC. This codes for CASSEEHRAGQFF.

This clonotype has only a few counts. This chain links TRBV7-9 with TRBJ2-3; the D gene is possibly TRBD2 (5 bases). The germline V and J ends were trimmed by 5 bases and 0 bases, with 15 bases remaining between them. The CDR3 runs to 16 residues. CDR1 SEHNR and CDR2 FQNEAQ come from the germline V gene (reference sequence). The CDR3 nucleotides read TGTGCCAGCAGCCCAAAGGGCGGCGGGAGCACAGATACGCAGTATTTT. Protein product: CASSPKGGGSTDTQYF.

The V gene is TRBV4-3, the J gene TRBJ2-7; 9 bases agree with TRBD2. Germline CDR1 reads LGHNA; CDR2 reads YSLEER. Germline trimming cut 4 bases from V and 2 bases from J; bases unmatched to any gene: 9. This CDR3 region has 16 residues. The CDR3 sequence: CASSPNLGGRAYEQYF. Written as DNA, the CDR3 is TGCGCCAGCAGCCCAAACTTAGGCGGGAGGGCCTACGAGCAGTACTTC.

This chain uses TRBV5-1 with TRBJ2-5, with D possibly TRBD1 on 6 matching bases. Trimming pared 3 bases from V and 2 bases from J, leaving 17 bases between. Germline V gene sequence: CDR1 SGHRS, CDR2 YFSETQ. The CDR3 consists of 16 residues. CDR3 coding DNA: TGCGCCAGCAGCTCCACAGGGAGAAGGAGACAAGAGACCCAGTACTTC. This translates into CASSSTGRRRQETQYF.

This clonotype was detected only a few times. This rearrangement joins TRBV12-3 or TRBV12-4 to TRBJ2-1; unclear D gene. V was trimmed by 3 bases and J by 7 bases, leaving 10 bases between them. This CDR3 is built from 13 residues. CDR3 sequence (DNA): TGTGCCAGCAGTTTCCCCCGGCAAAATGAGCAGTTCTTC. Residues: CASSFPRQNEQFF.

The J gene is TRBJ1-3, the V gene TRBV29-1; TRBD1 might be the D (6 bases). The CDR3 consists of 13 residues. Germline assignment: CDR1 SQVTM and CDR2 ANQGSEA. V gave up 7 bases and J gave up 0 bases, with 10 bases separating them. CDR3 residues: CSATGTSGNTIYF. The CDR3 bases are TGCAGCGCAACAGGGACCTCTGGAAACACCATATATTTT. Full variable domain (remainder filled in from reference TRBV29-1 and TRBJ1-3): SAVISQKPSRDICQRGTSLTIQCQVDSQVTMMFWYRQQPGQSLTLIATANQGSEATYESGFVIDKFPISRPNLTFSTLTVSNMSPEDSSIYLCSATGTSGNTIYFGEGSWLTVV.

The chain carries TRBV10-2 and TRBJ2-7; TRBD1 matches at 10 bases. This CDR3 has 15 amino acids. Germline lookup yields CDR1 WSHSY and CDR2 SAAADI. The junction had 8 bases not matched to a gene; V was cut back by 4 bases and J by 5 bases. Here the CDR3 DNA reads TGCGCCAGCAGTGTCCTGGGCGGGACAGGGGACGAGCAGTACTTC. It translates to CASSVLGGTGDEQYF.

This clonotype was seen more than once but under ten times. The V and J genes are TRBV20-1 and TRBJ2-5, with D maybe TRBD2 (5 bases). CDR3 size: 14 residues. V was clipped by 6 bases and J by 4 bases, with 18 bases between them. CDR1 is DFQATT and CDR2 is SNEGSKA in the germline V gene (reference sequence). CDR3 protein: CSASPGSVRETQYF. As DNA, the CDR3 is TGCAGTGCAAGCCCGGGATCCGTGAGAGAGACCCAGTACTTC.

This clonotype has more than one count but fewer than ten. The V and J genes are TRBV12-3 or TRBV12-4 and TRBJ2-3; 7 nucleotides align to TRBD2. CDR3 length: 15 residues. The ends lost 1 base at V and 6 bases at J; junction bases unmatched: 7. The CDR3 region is CASSLEISGPDTQYF. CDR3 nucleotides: TGTGCCAGCAGTTTAGAAATTAGCGGGCCGGATACGCAGTATTTT.

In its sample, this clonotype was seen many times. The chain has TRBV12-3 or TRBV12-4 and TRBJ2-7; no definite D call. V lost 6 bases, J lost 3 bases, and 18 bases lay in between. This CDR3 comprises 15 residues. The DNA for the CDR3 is TGTGCCAGCAGCTACGCGAATTTGGGCAACTACGAGCAGTACTTC. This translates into CASSYANLGNYEQYF.

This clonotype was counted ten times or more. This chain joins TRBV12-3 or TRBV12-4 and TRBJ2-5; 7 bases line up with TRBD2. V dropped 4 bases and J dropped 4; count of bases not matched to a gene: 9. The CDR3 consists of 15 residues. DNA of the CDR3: TGTGCCAGCAGTTCCGAGCGGGGTTTTAGAGAGACCCAGTACTTC. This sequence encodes CASSSERGFRETQYF.

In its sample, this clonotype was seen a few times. In DNA form, the CDR3 reads TGCAGCGTCACGATCCTAGGCACAGATACGCAGTATTTT. Protein sequence: CSVTILGTDTQYF. The V gene is TRBV29-1, the J gene TRBJ2-3; D gene uncertain. V was clipped by 6 bases and J by 1 base, with 11 bases between them. The germline CDR1 and CDR2 sequences are SQVTM and ANQGSEA. This CDR3 has 13 amino acids.

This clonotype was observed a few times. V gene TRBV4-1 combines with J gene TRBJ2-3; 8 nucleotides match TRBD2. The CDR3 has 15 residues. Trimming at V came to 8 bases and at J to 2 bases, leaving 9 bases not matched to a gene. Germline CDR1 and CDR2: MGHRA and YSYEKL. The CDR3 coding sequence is TGCGCCAGCTCGAGGCGGGGGGTTTACACAGATACGCAGTATTTT. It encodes CASSRRGVYTDTQYF.

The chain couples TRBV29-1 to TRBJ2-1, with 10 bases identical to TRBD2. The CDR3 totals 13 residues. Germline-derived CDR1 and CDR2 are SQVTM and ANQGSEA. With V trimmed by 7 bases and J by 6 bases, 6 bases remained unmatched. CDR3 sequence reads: CSGSGRAANEQFF. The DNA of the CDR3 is TGCAGCGGGAGCGGGAGGGCGGCCAATGAGCAGTTCTTC.

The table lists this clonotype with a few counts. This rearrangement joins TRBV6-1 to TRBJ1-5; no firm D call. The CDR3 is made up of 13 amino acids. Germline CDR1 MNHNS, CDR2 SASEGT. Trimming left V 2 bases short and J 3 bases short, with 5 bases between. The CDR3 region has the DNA TGTGCCAGCAGTGAACAGATCAATCAGCCCCAGCATTTT. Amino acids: CASSEQINQPQHF.

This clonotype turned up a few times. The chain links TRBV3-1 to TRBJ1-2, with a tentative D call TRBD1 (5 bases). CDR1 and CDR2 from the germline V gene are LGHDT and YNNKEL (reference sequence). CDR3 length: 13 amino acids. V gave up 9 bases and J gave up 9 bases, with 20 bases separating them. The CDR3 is CASRSGTDSSYTF. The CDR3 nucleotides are TGTGCCAGTCGTTCCGGGACCGATAGTAGCTACACCTTC. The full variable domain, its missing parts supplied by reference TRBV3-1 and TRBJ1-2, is DTAVSQTPKYLVTQMGNDKSIKCEQNLGHDTMYWYKQDSKKFLKIMFSYNNKELIINETVPNRFSPKSPDKAHLNLHINSLELGDSAVYFCASRSGTDSSYTFGSGTRLTVV.

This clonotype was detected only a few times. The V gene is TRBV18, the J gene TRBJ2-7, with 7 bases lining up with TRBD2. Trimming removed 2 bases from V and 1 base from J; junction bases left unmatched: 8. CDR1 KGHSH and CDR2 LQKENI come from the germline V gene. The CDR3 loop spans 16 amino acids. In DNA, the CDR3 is TGTGCCAGCTCACCAATCAACGGGAGGTCTTCCTACGAGCAGTACTTC. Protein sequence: CASSPINGRSSYEQYF.

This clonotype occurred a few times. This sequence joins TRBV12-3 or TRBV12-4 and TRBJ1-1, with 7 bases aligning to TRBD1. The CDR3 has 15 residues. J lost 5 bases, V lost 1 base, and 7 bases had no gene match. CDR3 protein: CASSLGDRADTEAFF. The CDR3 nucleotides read TGTGCCAGCAGTTTAGGCGACAGGGCTGATACTGAAGCTTTCTTT.

CDR3 DNA: TGTGCCAGCAGCATCCGCCGAGTTCGAGTTGGACAGGGTAGATCCTACGAGCAGTACTTC. It yields the protein CASSIRRVRVGQGRSYEQYF. The rearrangement joins TRBV11-2 to TRBJ2-7; 8 bases are a match to TRBD1. This CDR3 is 20 amino acids long. CDR1 and CDR2 from the germline V gene are SGHAT and FQNNGV. J lost 1 base, V lost 5 bases, and 22 bases had no gene match.